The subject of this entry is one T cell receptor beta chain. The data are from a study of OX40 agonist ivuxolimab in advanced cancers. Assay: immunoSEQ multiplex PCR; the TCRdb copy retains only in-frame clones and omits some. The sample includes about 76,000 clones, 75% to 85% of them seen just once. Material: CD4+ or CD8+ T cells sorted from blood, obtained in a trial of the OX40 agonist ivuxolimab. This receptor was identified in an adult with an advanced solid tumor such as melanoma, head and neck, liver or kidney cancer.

The CDR3 reads CASSLTRTGNTIYF. For the CDR3, the DNA is TGTGCCAGCAGCTTAACTAGGACTGGAAACACCATATATTTT. The chain links TRBV7-8 to TRBJ1-3; no clear D. V was pared by 2 bases and J by 2 bases, with 7 bases between. This CDR3 comprises 14 residues. CDR1 is SGHVS and CDR2 is FQNEAQ in the germline V gene.